The 25 T cell receptor beta chains below were found in one sample sequenced in a study of human T cells and chemical hapten exposure (dated by TCRdb to about 2021). Library preparation was by RACE. Sequenced on a NextSeq 500. In TCRdb, the public reads were trimmed at Q25 with fastp and aligned with MiXCR, with productive beta chains retained. Rows matching on CDR3 protein sequence are summarized as one entry with the most common DNA and genes. The sample table records about 55,000 distinct CDR3 sequences; approximately 9.7% of these occur just once. In total, the top ten clones hold 9.5% to 10% of the sample. The time point label corresponds to: pre-sensitization, week 0. What the treatment or condition label conveys for this sample: therapeutic diphenylcyclopropenone sensitization with weekly scalp DPC. Total RNA was isolated from unfractionated whole blood collected in Tempus Blood RNA tubes. This material consisted of whole blood, taken in connection with sensitization to the hapten diphenylcyclopropenone (DPC). Receptors were obtained from a woman in her 30s with alopecia areata. Some clones in this sample may be carry-over from other donors' samples.

The chain combines TRBV12-3 or TRBV12-4 with TRBJ1-1, with 12 bases identical to TRBD1. V was clipped by 5 bases and J by 8 bases; unmatched bases: 9. The CDR3 extends over 15 amino acids. CDR3 in DNA: TGTGCCAGCAGTCTAAGGGGACAGGGGGCAGGGGAAGCTTTCTTT. Protein: CASSLRGQGAGEAFF.

This clonotype has only a few counts. The chain combines TRBV6-2 or TRBV6-3 with TRBJ2-7, with D unresolved. Germline CDR1 and CDR2: MNHEY and SVGEGT. CDR3 length: 14 amino acids. The ends were cut back, 3 bases at V and 2 bases at J, with 11 bases in the middle. Here the CDR3 reads CASSYRLLPYEQYF. DNA for the CDR3: TGTGCCAGCAGTTATCGACTTCTTCCCTACGAGCAGTACTTC.

This clonotype was detected ten times or more. CDR3 sequence: CAWSPNVVLNSPLHF. CDR3 DNA sequence: TGTGCCTGGAGTCCGAACGTTGTGCTGAATTCACCCCTCCACTTT. The genes are TRBV30 and TRBJ1-6; the D is unclear. The germline V gene encodes CDR1 GTSNPN and CDR2 SVGIG (reference sequence). The CDR3 has 15 residues. The V and J ends lost 2 bases and 7 bases respectively, with 15 bases between them. The whole variable domain, filled in from reference TRBV30 and TRBJ1-6, reads SQTIHQWPATLVQPVGSPLSLECTVEGTSNPNLYWYRQAAGRGLQLLFYSVGIGQISSEVPQNLSASRPQDRQFILSSKKLLLSDSGFYLCAWSPNVVLNSPLHFGNGTRLTVT.

J is TRBJ2-7 and V is TRBV12-3 or TRBV12-4, with a weak D call TRBD1 (6 bases). This CDR3 has 12 residues. V lost 7 bases, J lost 5 bases, and 12 bases lay in between. Here the CDR3 reads CASKGESDEQYF. The CDR3 bases are TGTGCCAGCAAGGGGGAAAGCGACGAGCAGTACTTC.

This clonotype occurred many times. J is TRBJ1-1 and V is TRBV20-1, with D uncertain. V was pared by 5 bases and J by 0 bases, with 7 bases between. CDR1 is DFQATT and CDR2 is SNEGSKA in the germline V gene (reference sequence). The CDR3 runs 12 residues. CDR3 DNA: TGCAGTGCTCTGGATGTGAACACTGAAGCTTTCTTT. This codes for CSALDVNTEAFF.

This clonotype was recorded many times. The chain has TRBV7-9 and TRBJ1-2; 8 nucleotides agree with TRBD1. The CDR3 runs 14 residues. V shed 2 bases and J 5 bases; nucleotides not matched to a gene: 4. CDR1 SEHNR and CDR2 FQNEAQ come from the germline V gene (reference sequence). The CDR3 loop is CASSLSGGEYGYTF. The CDR3, as DNA: TGTGCCAGCAGCTTATCAGGGGGCGAGTATGGCTACACCTTC.

This clonotype was observed a few times. This chain links TRBV7-3 with TRBJ1-1; 9 bases match TRBD1. The CDR3 extends over 14 amino acids. V shed 5 bases, J shed 2 bases, and the junction held 3 bases outside the gene matches. CDR1 and CDR2 (germline): SGHTA, FQGTGA. As DNA, the CDR3 is TGTGCCAGCAGCAAACAGGGGGCTAACACTGAAGCTTTCTTT. As protein: CASSKQGANTEAFF. Using reference TRBV7-3 and TRBJ1-1 for the parts outside the CDR3, the full variable domain is GAGVSQTPSNKVTEKGKYVELRCDPISGHTALYWYRQSLGQGPEFLIYFQGTGAADDSGLPNDRFFAVRPEGSVSTLKIQRTERGDSAVYLCASSKQGANTEAFFGQGTRLTVV.

The rearrangement links TRBV12-3 or TRBV12-4 to TRBJ2-3; 10 nucleotides line up with TRBD2. The trim removed 6 bases at V and 5 bases at J, leaving 2 bases unmatched. This CDR3 region has 13 residues. The CDR3 loop reads CASSWTSGDTQYF. In DNA form, the CDR3 reads TGTGCCAGCAGCTGGACTAGCGGAGATACGCAGTATTTT.

This clonotype has at least ten counts. V usage is TRBV20-1 and J usage is TRBJ1-3; 7 bases line up with TRBD1. Germline loops: CDR1 DFQATT, CDR2 SNEGSKA (reference sequence). The J segment lost 3 bases and the V segment lost 4 bases, leaving 3 bases of the junction unmatched. The CDR3 has 13 residues. As DNA, the CDR3 is TGCAGTGCTATAGGGGGCTATGGAAACACCATATATTTT. Amino acid sequence: CSAIGGYGNTIYF.

The chain recombines TRBV25-1 with TRBJ2-7; D call uncertain. Germline V gene lookup returns CDR1 MGHDK and CDR2 SYGVNS. The CDR3 runs to 13 residues. V dropped 6 bases and J dropped 2 bases, with 11 bases sitting between them. CDR3 sequence (DNA): TGTGCCAGCAGCGTCGGCGGAACCTACGAGCAGTACTTC. Translation: CASSVGGTYEQYF.

This clonotype occurred a few times. The DNA of the CDR3 is TGTGCCAGCAGTATCCAGGGAGATATGGGGACTGAAGCTTTCTTT. Its translation is CASSIQGDMGTEAFF. The V call is TRBV6-2 or TRBV6-3, the J call TRBJ1-1; perhaps TRBD1 as D (5 bases). Trimming took 5 bases from V and 5 from J, leaving 18 bases between them. Germline assignment: CDR1 MNHEY and CDR2 SVGEGT. The CDR3 is 15 amino acids.

Details on this clonotype: This may be a read error: a much more frequent sequence differs by one nucleotide. CDR3 region: CSVASSVRGTQYF. The CDR3 region has the DNA TGCAGCGTTGCCAGCTCTGTTCGAGGGACCCAGTACTTC. The chain couples TRBV29-1 to TRBJ2-5; D gene uncertain. The CDR3 extends over 13 amino acids. The germline CDR1 and CDR2 sequences are SQVTM and ANQGSEA. V lost 4 bases and J 7 bases, leaving 16 bases between the germline ends.

As concerns this clonotype: The junction differs from germline at one of its ends, possibly a read error. This sequence joins TRBV20-1 and TRBJ2-7; D gene ambiguous. Germline-derived CDR1 and CDR2 are DFQATT and SNEGSKA (reference sequence). The CDR3 totals 14 residues. The CDR3 sequence is CSARVLAASHEQYF. The CDR3 DNA reads TGCAGTGCTAGAGTACTGGCGGCCTCCCACGAGCAGTACTTC.

V and J are TRBV6-5 and TRBJ1-3; D is unclear. CDR3 size: 14 residues. V was cut by 0 bases and J by 3 bases, with 6 bases left in between. CDR1 MNHEY and CDR2 SVGAGI come from the germline V gene. The CDR3 loop reads CASSYSSCGNTIYF. CDR3 DNA sequence: TGTGCCAGCAGTTACTCGAGTTGTGGAAACACCATATATTTT.

This clonotype has a handful of counts. V gene TRBV12-3 or TRBV12-4 combines with J gene TRBJ2-1; 13 nucleotides line up with TRBD2. The length of the CDR3 is 15 residues. The junction had 5 bases not matched to a gene; V was cut back by 6 bases and J by 6 bases. The CDR3 region is CASSLLAGGGNEQFF. CDR3 nucleotide sequence: TGTGCCAGCAGCTTACTAGCGGGGGGGGGCAATGAGCAGTTCTTC.

This clonotype has at least ten counts. This chain uses TRBV20-1 with TRBJ2-1; a weak D match, TRBD2 (5 bases). V was pared by 4 bases and J by 9 bases, with 13 bases between. CDR3 length: 12 residues. CDR1 and CDR2 (germline): DFQATT, SNEGSKA (reference sequence). CDR3 sequence (DNA): TGCAGTGCTATTCGGACTGACCTTGAGCAGTTCTTC. Its translation is CSAIRTDLEQFF.

This clonotype was observed many times. The chain carries TRBV7-9 and TRBJ1-5; 7 bases agree with TRBD1. The CDR3 length is 19 residues. In germline, CDR1 is SEHNR, CDR2 FQNEAQ (reference sequence). Unmatched junction bases numbered 12, after V lost 1 base and J lost 0 bases. As DNA, the CDR3 is TGTGCCAGCAGCTTAGTTTTGCAGGGGGGAGACTATAGCAATCAGCCCCAGCATTTT. It is translated as CASSLVLQGGDYSNQPQHF.

The chain recombines TRBV12-5 with TRBJ2-1, with 7 bases matching TRBD2. J lost 2 bases, V lost 2 bases, and 27 bases had no gene match. The CDR3 covers 23 residues. The germline V gene has CDR1 LGHNT and CDR2 FRNRAP. Written as DNA, the CDR3 is TGTGCTAGTGGTTTGCTTCTTCAGCCCGTCCTACCCTTCCTAGCGGCCACCTACAATGAGCAGTTCTTC. This codes for CASGLLLQPVLPFLAATYNEQFF.

There are a few counts of this clonotype. The gene calls are TRBV12-2 and TRBJ2-7; the table names TRBD1, a call not compared with the DNA. TRBV12-2 has pseudogene status. This CDR3 spans 15 amino acids. CDR3 protein: CASRLETGFGYEQYF. The CDR3 DNA reads TGTGCAAGTCGCTTAGAGACAGGTTTCGGCTACGAGCAGTACTTC.

This clonotype has at least ten counts. The V and J genes are TRBV2 and TRBJ1-1; no firm D call. The CDR3 is made up of 13 amino acids. Germline V CDR1 and CDR2: SNHLY, FYNNEI. The V gene lost 5 bases and the J gene lost 1 base, with 8 bases spanning the gap. This CDR3 is CASSQYQNTEAFF. In nucleotides, the CDR3 is TGTGCCAGCAGTCAATACCAGAACACTGAAGCTTTCTTT. Based on the CDR3 plus reference TRBV2 and TRBJ1-1, the full variable domain is EPEVTQTPSHQVTQMGQEVILRCVPISNHLYFYWYRQILGQKVEFLVSFYNNEISEKSEIFDDQFSVERPDGSNFTLKIRSTKLEDSAMYFCASSQYQNTEAFFGQGTRLTVV.

This clonotype was counted only a few times. The chain joins TRBV20-1 to TRBJ2-6; 9 bases fit TRBD1. The CDR3 has 16 residues. Trimming at V came to 3 bases and at J to 2 bases, leaving 5 bases not matched to a gene. Per the germline V gene, CDR1 is DFQATT and CDR2 is SNEGSKA (reference sequence). This CDR3 is CSASNRGQAGANVLTF. DNA of the CDR3: TGCAGTGCTAGCAACAGGGGGCAAGCTGGGGCCAACGTCCTGACTTTC.

The CDR3, as DNA: TGTGCCAGCAGTTTCATTAGCACAGATACGCAGTATTTT. Its translation is CASSFISTDTQYF. The rearrangement uses TRBV12-3 or TRBV12-4 and TRBJ2-3; D ambiguous. V lost 3 bases and J 0 bases, leaving 4 bases between the germline ends. This CDR3 comprises 13 residues.

The chain carries TRBV29-1 and TRBJ2-5, with D unresolved. V lost 0 bases, J lost 4 bases, and 15 bases lay in between. The CDR3 runs to 15 residues. Germline CDR1 SQVTM, CDR2 ANQGSEA. CDR3 nucleotides: TGCAGCGTTGAAGATCGGGCGACGGATAGAGAGACCCAGTACTTC. Translating gives CSVEDRATDRETQYF.

In its sample, this clonotype was seen many times. This chain links TRBV28 with TRBJ2-7; no clear D gene. The germline V gene encodes CDR1 MDHEN and CDR2 SYDVKM. V was shortened by 4 bases and J by 7 bases, with 20 bases between the two germline ends. This CDR3 has 15 residues. CDR3 nucleotide sequence: TGTGCCAGCAGTTCATTCCTTCACCAGACCAGGGAGCAGTACTTC. Translating gives CASSSFLHQTREQYF.

This clonotype was seen at least ten times. The genes are TRBV7-8 and TRBJ2-5; D is uncertain. The ends were cut back, 1 base at V and 5 bases at J, with 20 bases in the middle. The CDR3 totals 17 residues. The V gene's germline CDR1 is SGHVS and CDR2 FQNEAQ. The CDR3 sequence is CASSLVPAGLMIETQYF. The CDR3 DNA reads as TGTGCCAGCAGCTTAGTTCCCGCAGGTTTAATGATCGAGACCCAGTACTTC.